These 13 T cell receptor beta chains originate from one sample sequenced in a study of blood T cell repertoires in COVID-19 (dated by TCRdb to 2018 to 2021). The library was produced with the immunoSEQ multiplex PCR assay. TCRdb obtained this table from immuneACCESS and retained in-frame rearrangements with V and J assigned. These tables miss some clones; where compared with another copy, unresolved V genes account for less than half of the shortfall, and the remainder is unexplained. For this sample the table gives 190,000 or so clones, of which around 88% were detected only once. The biggest ten clones account for roughly 2.9% of the sample. Sequencing was performed on peripheral blood. Every receptor here comes from a man aged 50-60 years with active or convalescent COVID-19.

With respect to this clone: At one end, the junction sequence differs from germline, possibly due to a read error. This sequence joins TRBV5-1 and TRBJ2-7, with 8 bases aligning to TRBD1. The CDR3 consists of 11 residues. Germline CDR1 reads SGHRS; CDR2 reads YFSETQ. CDR3 amino acids: CASSLVTGGCF. CDR3 DNA: TGCGCCAGCAGCTTGGTTACAGGGGGTTGCTTC.

V and J are TRBV18 and TRBJ2-1; maybe TRBD2 (6 bases). The germline V and J ends were trimmed by 3 bases and 6 bases, with 15 bases remaining between them. The CDR3 is 15 residues long. From germline, CDR1 is KGHSH and CDR2 LQKENI. Written as DNA, the CDR3 is TGTGCCAGCTCACCGTCCCGGGACTTGGGCAATGAGCAGTTCTTC. The encoded protein is CASSPSRDLGNEQFF.

The chain couples TRBV4-1 to TRBJ1-3, with TRBD1 matching over 7 bases. CDR1 and CDR2 from the germline V gene are MGHRA and YSYEKL. J was trimmed by 0 bases and V by 1 base; bases with no gene match: 3. The CDR3 has 16 amino acids. CDR3 protein: CASSQVGTVSGNTIYF. CDR3 DNA sequence: TGCGCCAGCAGCCAAGTCGGGACAGTCTCTGGAAACACCATATATTTT.

The chain uses TRBV25-1 and TRBJ1-1; no clear D. This CDR3 spans 16 amino acids. The V end was cut by 3 bases, the J end by 10 bases, with 24 bases between. The germline CDR1 and CDR2 sequences are MGHDK and SYGVNS. The CDR3 loop reads CASSDRSSFGGVGAFF. CDR3 nucleotide sequence: TGTGCCAGCAGTGATCGGTCATCTTTTGGCGGGGTTGGAGCTTTCTTT.

The V and J genes are TRBV25-1 and TRBJ1-1; 8 nucleotides agree with TRBD1. The V segment lost 4 bases and the J segment 0 bases; nucleotides outside the gene matches: 10. Germline V gene data show CDR1 as MGHDK and CDR2 as SYGVNS. The CDR3 length is 17 residues. The CDR3 sequence is CASSARTGHLMNTEAFF. CDR3 bases: TGTGCCAGCAGTGCTCGGACAGGGCACCTAATGAACACTGAAGCTTTCTTT.

CDR3 in amino acids: CASSPGGLVYGYTF. CDR3 coding DNA: TGTGCCAGCAGTCCTGGTGGGCTGGTTTATGGCTACACCTTC. The V call is TRBV3-1 (or the pseudogene TRBV3-2), the J call TRBJ1-2; D uncertain. This CDR3 is 14 amino acids long. Looked up from germline, CDR1 is LGHDT and CDR2 is YNNKEL (reference sequence). The V end was cut by 6 bases, the J end by 5 bases, with 16 bases between.

In its sample, this clone was seen a few times. The chain combines TRBV28 with TRBJ1-1; D is unresolved. The V and J ends lost 2 bases and 9 bases respectively, with 16 bases between them. The CDR3 runs to 14 residues. CDR1 is MDHEN and CDR2 is SYDVKM in the germline V gene. The CDR3 reads CASSLTEVTRKAFF. The CDR3 nucleotides are TGTGCCAGCAGTTTAACCGAGGTCACAAGGAAAGCTTTCTTT.

The rearrangement uses TRBV7-3 and TRBJ2-6; no definite D call. The CDR3 is 13 residues long. Deletions cut 5 bases from V and 2 bases from J, with 4 bases between. Germline V gene sequence: CDR1 SGHTA, CDR2 FQGTGA. CDR3 bases: TGTGCCAGCAGCCCAGCTGGGGCCAACGTCCTGACTTTC. It specifies CASSPAGANVLTF. The full variable domain, rest sourced from reference TRBV7-3 and TRBJ2-6, is GAGVSQTPSNKVTEKGKYVELRCDPISGHTALYWYRQSLGQGPEFLIYFQGTGAADDSGLPNDRFFAVRPEGSVSTLKIQRTERGDSAVYLCASSPAGANVLTFGAGSRLTVL.

CDR3 in amino acids: CASSFGFRDKQFF. CDR3 DNA sequence: TGTGCCAGCAGCTTCGGTTTCCGAGATAAGCAGTTCTTC. The gene calls are TRBV7-9 and TRBJ2-1; no firm D call. CDR3 size: 13 residues. V gave up 3 bases and J gave up 11 bases, with 14 bases separating them. CDR1 SEHNR and CDR2 FQNEAQ come from the germline V gene (reference sequence). Variable domain in full (rest from reference TRBV7-9 and TRBJ2-1): DTGVSQNPRHKITKRGQNVTFRCDPISEHNRLYWYRQTLGQGPEFLTYFQNEAQLEKSRLLSDRFSAERPKGSFSTLEIQRTEQGDSAMYLCASSFGFRDKQFFGPGTRLTVL.

The genes are TRBV28 and TRBJ2-7; unclear D gene. The CDR3 totals 15 residues. Germline CDR1 and CDR2: MDHEN and SYDVKM. Trimming took 2 bases from V and 0 from J, leaving 11 bases between them. The CDR3 here is CASSLGHLASYEQYF. CDR3 coding DNA: TGTGCCAGCAGTTTAGGGCATCTCGCCTCCTACGAGCAGTACTTC.

V usage is TRBV5-1 and J usage is TRBJ1-2; the match to TRBD1 covers 8 bases. The CDR3 has 14 amino acids. Germline V gene sequence: CDR1 SGHRS, CDR2 YFSETQ. V gave up 0 bases and J gave up 4 bases; unmatched junction bases: 2. This CDR3 reads CASSLDRGTYGYTF. CDR3 sequence (DNA): TGCGCCAGCAGCTTGGACAGGGGGACCTATGGCTACACCTTC.

The V call is TRBV6-2 or TRBV6-3, the J call TRBJ2-1; 9 nucleotides line up with TRBD2. The CDR3 length is 14 residues. Germline V gene data show CDR1 as MNHEY and CDR2 as SVGEGT. V was clipped by 1 base and J by 6 bases; unmatched bases: 1. CDR3 coding DNA: TGTGCCAGCAGTTACTGGCGGGGGGGCAATGAGCAGTTCTTC. It is translated as CASSYWRGGNEQFF.

The chain links TRBV30 to TRBJ1-5; TRBD1 might be the D (6 bases). The CDR3 sequence is 14 residues long. The V gene's germline CDR1 is GTSNPN and CDR2 SVGIG (reference sequence). Trimming left V 4 bases short and J 3 bases short, with 13 bases between. DNA for the CDR3: TGTGCCTGGACTCCGGACAGTTTCAATCAGCCCCAGCATTTT. This sequence encodes CAWTPDSFNQPQHF.